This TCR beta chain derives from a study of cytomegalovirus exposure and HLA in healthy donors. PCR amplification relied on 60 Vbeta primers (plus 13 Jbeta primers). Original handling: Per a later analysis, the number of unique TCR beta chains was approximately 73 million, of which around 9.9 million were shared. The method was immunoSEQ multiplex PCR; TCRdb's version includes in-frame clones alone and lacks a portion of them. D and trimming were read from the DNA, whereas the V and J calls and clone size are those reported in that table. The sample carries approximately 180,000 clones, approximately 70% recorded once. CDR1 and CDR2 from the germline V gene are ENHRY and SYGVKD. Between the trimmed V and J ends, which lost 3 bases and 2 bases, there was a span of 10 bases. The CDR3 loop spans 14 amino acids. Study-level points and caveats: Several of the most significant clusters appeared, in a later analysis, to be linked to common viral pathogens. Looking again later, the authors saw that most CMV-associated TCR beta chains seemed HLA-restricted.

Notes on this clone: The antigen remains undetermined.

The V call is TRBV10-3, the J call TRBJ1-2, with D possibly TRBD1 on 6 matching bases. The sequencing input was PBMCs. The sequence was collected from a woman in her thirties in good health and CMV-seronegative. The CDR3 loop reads CAISDKGGNYGYTF. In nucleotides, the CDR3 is TGTGCCATCAGTGACAAGGGGGGGAACTATGGCTACACCTTC.